This T cell receptor beta chain was observed in a study of cytomegalovirus exposure and HLA in healthy donors. Study-level points and caveats: The classifier was said to identify cytomegalovirus status with high specificity and sensitivity.

Assay: immunoSEQ multiplex PCR; the TCRdb copy retains only in-frame clones and omits some. The top ten hold around 15% of the sample, which has roughly 220,000 clones, approximately 80% seen once. The donors were members of the validation cohort, which comprised about 120 subjects and was separate from the first cohort of roughly 700 subjects. To note about this clone: The target antigen is unknown.

Sequences were obtained from PBMCs. This sequence was found in a woman in her twenties or thirties in good health and CMV-seropositive.

DNA for the CDR3: TGTGCCACGACCGGGGGTAGCGGGTTCAGCACAGATACGCAGTATTTT. Its translation is CATTGGSGFSTDTQYF. This chain uses TRBV2 with TRBJ2-3; TRBD2 aligns across 7 bases. This CDR3 spans 16 amino acids. V shed 10 bases and J 0 bases; nucleotides not matched to a gene: 13. Germline V gives CDR1 SNHLY, CDR2 FYNNEI. Full variable domain (rest looked up from reference TRBV2 and TRBJ2-3): EPEVTQTPSHQVTQMGQEVILRCVPISNHLYFYWYRQILGQKVEFLVSFYNNEISEKSEIFDDQFSVERPDGSNFTLKIRSTKLEDSAMYFCATTGGSGFSTDTQYFGPGTRLTVL.